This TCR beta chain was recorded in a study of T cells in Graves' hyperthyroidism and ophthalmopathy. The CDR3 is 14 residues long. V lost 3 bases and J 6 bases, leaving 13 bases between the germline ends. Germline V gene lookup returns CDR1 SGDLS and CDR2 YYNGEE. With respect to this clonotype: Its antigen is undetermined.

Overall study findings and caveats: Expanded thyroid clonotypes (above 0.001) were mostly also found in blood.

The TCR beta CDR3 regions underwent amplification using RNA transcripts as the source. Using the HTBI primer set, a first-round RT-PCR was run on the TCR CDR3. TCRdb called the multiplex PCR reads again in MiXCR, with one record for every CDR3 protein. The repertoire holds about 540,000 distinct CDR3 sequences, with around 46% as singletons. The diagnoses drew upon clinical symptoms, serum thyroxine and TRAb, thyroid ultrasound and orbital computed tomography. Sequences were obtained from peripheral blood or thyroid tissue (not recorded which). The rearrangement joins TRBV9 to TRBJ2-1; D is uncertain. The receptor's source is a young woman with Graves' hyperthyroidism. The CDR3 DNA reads TGTGCCAGCAGCGCGACGGCCCAAATCAATGAGCAGTTCTTC. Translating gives CASSATAQINEQFF.